Presented here are 23 T cell receptor beta chains from one specimen sequenced in a study of human T cells and chemical hapten exposure. TCRdb re-called the RACE reads through MiXCR, storing one row per CDR3 protein. Here the sample spans about 300,000 distinct CDR3 sequences, about 5% being singletons. The time point: pre-sensitization, week 0. Treatment indicated: therapeutic diphenylcyclopropenone sensitization with weekly scalp DPC. The sample was whole blood, taken in connection with sensitization to the hapten diphenylcyclopropenone (DPC). Receptors originate from a woman younger than 30 with alopecia areata. Some clones in this sample may be carry-over from other donors' samples.

This clonotype was picked up a small number of times. The V gene is TRBV6-5, the J gene TRBJ2-5; 9 bases align to TRBD2. Germline V gene sequence: CDR1 MNHEY, CDR2 SVGAGI. V was clipped by 2 bases and J by 2 bases; unmatched bases: 6. The CDR3 totals 16 residues. CDR3 sequence (DNA): TGTGCCAGCAGTTACGGTGCGGGGGGGGAACAAGAGACCCAGTACTTC. Protein: CASSYGAGGEQETQYF.

This clonotype has ten or more counts. The chain employs TRBV4-3 and TRBJ1-4, with D hard to call. The V end lost 4 bases, the J end lost 5 bases, and 17 bases lay between the germline ends. The length of the CDR3 is 16 residues. Germline lookup yields CDR1 LGHNA and CDR2 YSLEER. This chain's CDR3 is CASSPKTRPVNEKLFF. The DNA of the CDR3 is TGCGCCAGCAGCCCAAAAACTAGACCCGTCAATGAAAAACTGTTTTTT.

This clonotype was found many times. CDR3 nucleotides: TGTGCCACCAGCGCCGGGACAGGGAATGAAAAACTGTTTTTT. This translates into CATSAGTGNEKLFF. This sequence joins TRBV15 and TRBJ1-4, with TRBD1 matching 9 bases. The CDR3 totals 14 residues. Germline CDR1 reads LNHNV; CDR2 reads YYDKDF (reference sequence). V gave up 5 bases and J gave up 5 bases; unmatched junction bases: 3.

At least ten counts were recorded for this clonotype. Relative to the germline gene, one junction end is altered; a read error may explain this. The V and J genes are TRBV7-9 and TRBJ2-3; possibly TRBD1 or TRBD2 for D (6 bases each). CDR3 length: 12 amino acids. Germline V gene sequence: CDR1 SEHNR, CDR2 FQNEAQ (reference sequence). CDR3 residues: CASSPGGPPAHF. The CDR3 nucleotides are TGTGCCAGCAGTCCCGGGGGCCCTCCCGCACATTTT.

The V and J genes are TRBV5-4 and TRBJ2-7; 7 bases line up with TRBD2. CDR3 length equals 11 residues. The V gene end was trimmed by 7 bases and the J gene end by 6 bases; junction bases not matched to a gene: 4. The germline V gene has CDR1 SGHNT and CDR2 YYREEE (reference sequence). The CDR3 nucleotides read TGTGCCAGCCGGGAGGAGGGCGAGCAGTACTTC. It translates to CASREEGEQYF.

The rearrangement uses TRBV6-5 and TRBJ2-7; D may correspond to TRBD1 or TRBD2 (6 bases each). Trimming took 5 bases from V and 0 from J, leaving 11 bases between them. Germline V gives CDR1 MNHEY, CDR2 SVGAGI. The CDR3 sequence is 14 residues long. The CDR3 DNA is TGTGCCAGCAGTAGGGGGGCCCTCTCCTACGAGCAGTACTTC. It yields the protein CASSRGALSYEQYF.

This clonotype was seen a few times. The chain employs TRBV28 and TRBJ2-3; 7 nucleotides line up with TRBD2. CDR3 length: 14 amino acids. Germline CDR1 MDHEN, CDR2 SYDVKM. J was trimmed by 5 bases and V by 1 base; bases with no gene match: 3. The CDR3 loop reads CASSLYSSGDTQYF. CDR3 bases: TGTGCCAGCAGTTTATATTCTAGCGGAGATACGCAGTATTTT.

As DNA, the CDR3 is TGTGCCAACAGCCCACAGGGTTACGAGCAGTACTTC. It yields the protein CANSPQGYEQYF. The chain has TRBV6-5 and TRBJ2-7; the D gene is possibly TRBD1 (6 bases). The CDR3 is 12 residues long. Per germline, CDR1 MNHEY and CDR2 SVGAGI. The V gene lost 10 bases and the J gene lost 4 bases, with 14 bases spanning the gap.

This clonotype was seen only a few times. The chain joins TRBV7-2 to TRBJ1-4; D might be TRBD1 (5 bases). The germline CDR1 and CDR2 sequences are SGHTA and FQGNSA. The CDR3 runs 15 residues. Trimming cost V 0 bases and J 8 bases, with 13 bases left between them. This CDR3 reads CASSLAGLLEEKLFF. In DNA form, the CDR3 reads TGTGCCAGCAGCTTAGCGGGGCTTTTAGAAGAAAAACTGTTTTTT.

The chain joins TRBV12-3 or TRBV12-4 to TRBJ2-4; 10 bases line up with TRBD2. V gave up 4 bases and J gave up 14 bases; unmatched junction bases: 8. The CDR3 has 13 amino acids. CDR3 nucleotide sequence: TGTGCCAGCAGTTCTCTAGCGGGGGTAGGGGAGTACTTC. This encodes CASSSLAGVGEYF.

This chain connects TRBV12-3 or TRBV12-4 to TRBJ2-4; TRBD2 agrees at 7 bases. V shed 3 bases, J shed 0 bases, and the junction held 8 bases outside the gene matches. This CDR3 contains 17 residues. CDR3 residues: CASSFVRAGLAKNIQYF. The CDR3, as DNA: TGTGCCAGCAGTTTTGTAAGAGCGGGGTTAGCCAAAAACATTCAGTACTTC.

On this clonotype: A junction end diverges from the germline sequence, so it may reflect a read error. The CDR3 DNA reads as TGTGCCAGCAGCCGATCACAGGGGGCCAGCAATCAGGCCCAGCATTTT. Residues: CASSRSQGASNQAQHF. The chain links TRBV28 to TRBJ1-5, with 9 nucleotides matching TRBD1. The CDR3 length is 16 residues. The germline gives CDR1 MDHEN, CDR2 SYDVKM.

This clonotype was picked up a small number of times. The gene calls are TRBV2 and TRBJ1-2, with a tentative D call TRBD1 (5 bases). CDR3 length: 14 amino acids. Trimming left V 2 bases short and J 0 bases short, with 7 bases between. Per the germline V gene, CDR1 is SNHLY and CDR2 is FYNNEI. Here the CDR3 DNA reads TGTGCCAGCAGTGAACGACAGACTAACTATGGCTACACCTTC. Translating gives CASSERQTNYGYTF.

A few counts support this clonotype. The rearrangement uses TRBV27 and TRBJ2-3, with 11 bases that match TRBD2. The CDR3 runs to 17 residues. Germline lookup yields CDR1 MNHEY and CDR2 SMNVEV (reference sequence). V gave up 1 base and J gave up 2 bases; unmatched junction bases: 5. The CDR3 DNA follows: TGTGCCAGCAGTTTATACCCTAGCGGGGGGCCCACAGATACGCAGTATTTT. Translating it yields CASSLYPSGGPTDTQYF.

In its sample, this clonotype was seen many times. The gene calls are TRBV6-5 and TRBJ1-1; D gene ambiguous. The CDR3 has 12 residues. V shed 8 bases and J shed 0 bases, with 7 bases lying between them. CDR1 is MNHEY and CDR2 is SVGAGI in the germline V gene. CDR3 in amino acids: CASPTMNTEAFF. CDR3 nucleotide sequence: TGTGCCAGCCCTACGATGAACACTGAAGCTTTCTTT.

This clonotype was counted many times. J is TRBJ1-1 and V is TRBV5-6; D not resolved. Per germline, CDR1 SGHDT and CDR2 YYEEEE. V lost 4 bases to trimming and J lost 10 bases, with 26 bases between them. The CDR3 is made up of 16 amino acids. CDR3 DNA sequence: TGTGCCAGCAGCCTCTCTGGCCCGAGTTATCCCCGGACAGCTTTCTTT. Its translation is CASSLSGPSYPRTAFF.

The chain combines TRBV19 with TRBJ1-2, with D possibly matching TRBD1 (5 bases). The CDR3 spans 16 residues. Germline CDR1 and CDR2: LNHDA and SQIVND (reference sequence). The germline V and J ends were trimmed by 3 bases and 4 bases, with 18 bases remaining between them. The CDR3 protein is CASSIQRGAGIYGYTF. CDR3 DNA: TGTGCCAGTAGTATCCAGAGGGGCGCGGGAATCTATGGCTACACCTTC.

This clonotype came up many times. This rearrangement joins TRBV27 to TRBJ2-5; maybe TRBD2 (6 bases). Germline CDR1 is MNHEY and CDR2 is SMNVEV (reference sequence). V lost 1 base, J lost 0 bases, and 6 bases lay in between. The CDR3 totals 14 residues. The CDR3 nucleotides are TGTGCCAGCAGTTTATGGGGGGACCAAGAGACCCAGTACTTC. This gives the protein CASSLWGDQETQYF.

This clonotype was observed at least ten times. One junction end disagrees with the germline gene, perhaps due to a read error. The rearrangement uses TRBV25-1 and TRBJ1-3; D is unresolved. This CDR3 has 12 residues. CDR1 and CDR2 from the germline V gene are MGHDK and SYGVNS. The CDR3 region is CASSVPGDTIYF. CDR3 nucleotide sequence: TGTGCCAGCAGTGTCCCTGGAGACACCATATATTTT.

In its sample, this clonotype was seen a few times. This sequence joins TRBV7-9 and TRBJ2-7; the D gene is possibly TRBD2 (7 bases). CDR1 SEHNR and CDR2 FQNEAQ come from the germline V gene (reference sequence). Between the trimmed V and J ends, which lost 1 base and 5 bases, there was a span of 9 bases. The CDR3 loop spans 13 amino acids. The CDR3 DNA reads TGTGCCAGCAGCTTAGAGGGGGGGCACGAGCAGTACTTC. Translated: CASSLEGGHEQYF.

Regarding this clonotype: A read error may account for a junction end that differs from germline. The V gene is TRBV28, the J gene TRBJ2-6; the D call may be TRBD1 or TRBD2 (5 bases each). In germline, CDR1 is MDHEN, CDR2 SYDVKM. The CDR3 sequence is 16 residues long. The CDR3 DNA reads TGTGCCAGCGAGGCCGGGGCGGTCTCTGGGGCCAAAGTCCTGACTTTC. It yields the protein CASEAGAVSGAKVLTF. The full variable domain, with the rest looked up from reference TRBV28 and TRBJ2-6, is DVKVTQSSRYLVKRTGEKVFLECVQDMDHENMFWYRQDPGLGLRLIYFSYDVKMKEKGDIPEGYSVSREKKERFSLILESASTNQTSMYLCASEAGAVSGAKVLTFGAGSRLTVL.

This clonotype was observed at least ten times. This chain links TRBV7-2 with TRBJ2-6, with a possible D match to TRBD2 (7 bases). This CDR3 has 18 residues. In germline, CDR1 is SGHTA, CDR2 FQGNSA. V was clipped by 1 base and J by 0 bases, with 13 bases between them. The CDR3 loop reads CASSLVGGGLSGANVLTF. The CDR3 DNA follows: TGTGCCAGCAGCTTAGTTGGCGGGGGCCTCTCTGGGGCCAACGTCCTGACTTTC.

The chain recombines TRBV3-1 with TRBJ2-3; TRBD1 agrees at 8 bases. The CDR3 runs 15 residues. The germline V gene encodes CDR1 LGHDT and CDR2 YNNKEL (reference sequence). The V segment lost 1 base and the J segment 3 bases; nucleotides outside the gene matches: 3. CDR3 loop: CASSQGQGRTDTQYF. Here the CDR3 DNA reads TGTGCCAGCAGCCAAGGACAGGGGCGGACAGATACGCAGTATTTT.